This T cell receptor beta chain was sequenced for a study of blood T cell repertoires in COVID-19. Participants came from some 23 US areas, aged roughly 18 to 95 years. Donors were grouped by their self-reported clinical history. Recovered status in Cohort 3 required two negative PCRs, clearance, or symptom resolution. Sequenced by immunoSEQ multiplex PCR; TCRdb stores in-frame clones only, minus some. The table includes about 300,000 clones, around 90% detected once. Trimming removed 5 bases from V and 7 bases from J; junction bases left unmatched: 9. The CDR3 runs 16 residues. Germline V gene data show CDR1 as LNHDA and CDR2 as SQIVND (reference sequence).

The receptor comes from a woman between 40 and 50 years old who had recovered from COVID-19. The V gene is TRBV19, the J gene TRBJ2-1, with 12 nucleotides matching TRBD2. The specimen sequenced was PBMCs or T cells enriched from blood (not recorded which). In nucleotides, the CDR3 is TGTGCCAGTAGTCCATTCCCTAGCGGGGGGGGTAATGAGCAGTTCTTC. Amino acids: CASSPFPSGGGNEQFF.